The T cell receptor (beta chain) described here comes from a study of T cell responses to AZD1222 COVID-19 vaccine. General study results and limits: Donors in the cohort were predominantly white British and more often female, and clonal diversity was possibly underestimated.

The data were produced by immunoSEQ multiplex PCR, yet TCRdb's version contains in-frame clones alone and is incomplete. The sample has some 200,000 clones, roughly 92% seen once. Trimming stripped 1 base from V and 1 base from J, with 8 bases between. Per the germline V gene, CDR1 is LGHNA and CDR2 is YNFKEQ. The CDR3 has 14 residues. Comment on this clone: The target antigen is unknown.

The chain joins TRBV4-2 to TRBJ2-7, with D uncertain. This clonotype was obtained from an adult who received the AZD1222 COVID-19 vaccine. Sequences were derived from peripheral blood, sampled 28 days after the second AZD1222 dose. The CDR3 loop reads CASSQGPRSYEQYF. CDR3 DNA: TGTGCCAGCAGCCAAGGTCCCCGATCCTACGAGCAGTACTTC.